One sample yielded the 10 T cell receptor beta chains listed below, sequenced in a study of T cell responses to AZD1222 COVID-19 vaccine. Clones were read by immunoSEQ multiplex PCR, and TCRdb kept only the in-frame ones, dropping some. Here the sample spans over 100,000 clones, more than 70% being singletons. The sequencing used peripheral blood, collected 28 days after the second AZD1222 dose. The receptors derive from an adult who received the AZD1222 COVID-19 vaccine.

The chain combines TRBV27 with TRBJ2-7, with a tentative D call TRBD1 (6 bases). Trimming cost V 3 bases and J 2 bases, with 8 bases left between them. The CDR3 covers 13 residues. The germline gives CDR1 MNHEY, CDR2 SMNVEV (reference sequence). DNA of the CDR3: TGTGCCAGCAGTTTTGGACAGCCCTACGAGCAGTACTTC. It is translated as CASSFGQPYEQYF.

The rearrangement links TRBV30 to TRBJ2-7, with D hard to call. Germline V gene data show CDR1 as GTSNPN and CDR2 as SVGIG (reference sequence). This CDR3 is built from 13 residues. The V and J ends lost 3 bases and 2 bases respectively, with 11 bases between them. CDR3 loop: CAWRLRVTYEQYF. The CDR3 DNA sequence: TGTGCCTGGAGGCTACGGGTTACCTACGAGCAGTACTTC.

This chain connects TRBV9 to TRBJ1-1; D is possibly TRBD1 (6 bases). Germline loops: CDR1 SGDLS, CDR2 YYNGEE. The length of the CDR3 is 15 residues. Trimming shortened V by 1 base and J by 1 base, and 11 bases separated the two germline ends. The CDR3 region has the DNA TGTGCCAGCAGCGTATCGTCAGGGGCGAACACTGAAGCTTTCTTT. It translates to CASSVSSGANTEAFF.

V and J are TRBV12-3 or TRBV12-4 and TRBJ1-1; no clear D. The CDR3 totals 13 residues. Trimming cost V 3 bases and J 3 bases, with 8 bases left between them. The CDR3 DNA follows: TGTGCCAGCAGTTTCGACTATTACACTGAAGCTTTCTTT. Amino acids: CASSFDYYTEAFF.

This chain joins TRBV7-2 and TRBJ2-4; TRBD1 agrees at 8 bases. The CDR3 length is 14 residues. Germline CDR1 and CDR2: SGHTA and FQGNSA. Trimming took 5 bases from V and 7 from J; bases not matched to a gene: 7. The DNA for the CDR3 is TGTGCCAGCAGCACCAGACAGGGGAGGAACATTCAGTACTTC. Protein sequence: CASSTRQGRNIQYF. The complete variable domain, with remaining parts taken from reference TRBV7-2 and TRBJ2-4, reads GAGVSQSPSNKVTEKGKDVELRCDPISGHTALYWYRQSLGQGLEFLIYFQGNSAPDKSGLPSDRFSAERTGGSVSTLTIQRTQQEDSAVYLCASSTRQGRNIQYFGAGTRLSVL.

V and J are TRBV9 and TRBJ1-3, with D unresolved. The germline V and J ends were trimmed by 0 bases and 0 bases, with 7 bases remaining between them. This CDR3 comprises 15 residues. The germline gives CDR1 SGDLS, CDR2 YYNGEE. The CDR3 here is CASSVGPNSGNTIYF. CDR3 nucleotides: TGTGCCAGCAGCGTAGGCCCCAACTCTGGAAACACCATATATTTT.

The gene calls are TRBV7-6 and TRBJ2-1, with 7 nucleotides matching TRBD1. The germline CDR1 and CDR2 sequences are SGHVS and FNYEAQ. Trimming removed 5 bases from V and 8 bases from J; junction bases left unmatched: 9. This CDR3 region has 14 residues. DNA of the CDR3: TGTGCCAGCAGCCCTCGACAGGGCGCCGATGAGCAGTTCTTC. It is translated as CASSPRQGADEQFF.

The chain is built from TRBV5-5 and TRBJ1-2; no definite D call. This CDR3 has 16 residues. V was cut by 4 bases and J by 2 bases, with 18 bases left in between. Germline values: CDR1 SGHKS, CDR2 YYEKEE (reference sequence). The CDR3 bases are TGTGCCAGCAGCCCCCGGGAGATATTCGCCAACTATGGCTACACCTTC. It is translated as CASSPREIFANYGYTF.

This chain connects TRBV4-3 to TRBJ1-2, with 8 positions matching TRBD1. The J segment lost 6 bases and the V segment lost 1 base, leaving 10 bases of the junction unmatched. The CDR3 is 16 residues long. CDR1 is LGHNA and CDR2 is YSLEER in the germline V gene. The CDR3 here is CASSQGPQTGGDGYTF. For the CDR3, the DNA is TGCGCCAGCAGCCAAGGCCCCCAAACAGGGGGGGATGGCTACACCTTC.

The V call is TRBV7-3, the J call TRBJ1-1; D may be TRBD1 (6 bases). The length of the CDR3 is 13 residues. Germline lookup yields CDR1 SGHTA and CDR2 FQGTGA. V lost 4 bases, J lost 4 bases, and 10 bases lay in between. CDR3 nucleotides: TGTGCCAGCAGCTCGCCGGGGGCCACTGAAGCTTTCTTT. It codes for CASSSPGATEAFF.